This T cell receptor (beta chain) was retrieved from a study of response to subunit inactivated influenza vaccine. Germline lookup yields CDR1 SGDLS and CDR2 YYNGEE. CDR3 length: 14 residues. V shed 2 bases and J shed 5 bases, with 13 bases lying between them. In its sample, this clonotype was seen a few times. Its antigen is not identified. Study-wide results and limits: With each seasonal influenza vaccination, the authors suggested, few new T cells are recruited.

TCRdb re-called the RT-PCR reads with MiXCR, one entry per CDR3 protein. The sample includes almost 250,000 distinct CDR3 sequences, 10% to 15% of them seen just once. The sequence derives from a middle-aged man who received an inactivated influenza vaccine. The sequencing here drew on non-naive T cells sorted from PBMCs, taken 14 to 15 days before vaccination. The chain uses TRBV9 and TRBJ2-5; D ambiguous. CDR3 residues: CASSVQVTTETQYF. Here the CDR3 DNA reads TGTGCCAGCAGCGTCCAGGTAACGACGGAGACCCAGTACTTC.